Described below is a single TCR beta chain sequence and its context. A read error may be the cause here, since a much bigger clone is one base away. This specimen belongs to a study of read filtering for tumor transcriptome and immune sequencing. Trimming stripped 7 bases from V and 4 bases from J, with 13 bases between. The CDR3 covers 13 residues. Germline lookup yields CDR1 ENHRY and CDR2 SYGVKD. The library was built from approximately 400 ng RNA with molecular barcoded adaptors for alpha/delta and beta/gamma chains. TCRdb ran MiXCR on the reads and lists one entry per CDR3 protein. The sample lists 20,000 to 25,000 distinct CDR3 sequences, around 15% occurring once.

Sample: a population of CD138-negative cells sorted from bone marrow. The chain is built from TRBV10-3 and TRBJ1-1; D is perhaps TRBD1 (6 bases). The clonotype was recovered from a donor older than 35 with multiple myeloma. The CDR3 coding sequence is TGTGCCATCAATTCACAGGGTGGCACTGAAGCTTTCTTT. Residues: CAINSQGGTEAFF.